Below are 10 T cell receptor beta chains sequenced from a single sample in a study of human T cells and chemical hapten exposure. As for time point: pre-sensitization, week 0. Documented treatment: therapeutic diphenylcyclopropenone sensitization with weekly scalp DPC. TCRdb re-derived calls from the RACE reads in MiXCR, one entry per CDR3 protein. This sample yields roughly 380,000 distinct CDR3 sequences, of which around 5.5% are seen a single time; just over 2.5% belongs to the top ten. This material consisted of whole blood, taken in connection with sensitization to the hapten diphenylcyclopropenone (DPC). The receptors shown here come from a woman between 45 and 65 years old with alopecia areata. Some clones in this sample may be carry-over from other donors' samples.

This clonotype was detected ten times or more. The rearrangement links TRBV20-1 to TRBJ2-6; tentatively, D is TRBD2 (7 bases). The CDR3 spans 15 residues. Germline values: CDR1 DFQATT, CDR2 SNEGSKA (reference sequence). Trimming left V 1 base short and J 3 bases short, with 10 bases between. In nucleotides, the CDR3 is TGCAGTGCTAGAGTGGGGGGGCTTGGGGCCAACGTCCTGACTTTC. It specifies CSARVGGLGANVLTF.

This clonotype was counted ten times or more. The chain recombines TRBV6-5 with TRBJ1-1; D might be TRBD1 (5 bases). Per germline, CDR1 MNHEY and CDR2 SVGAGI. V was shortened by 5 bases and J by 8 bases, with 15 bases between the two germline ends. This CDR3 has 13 amino acids. The CDR3 loop is CASSPRVDSEAFF. CDR3 DNA sequence: TGTGCCAGCAGTCCCCGGGTAGACAGCGAAGCTTTCTTT.

This clonotype was seen at least ten times. The chain has TRBV7-9 and TRBJ2-1, with D possibly TRBD2 on 7 matching bases. The CDR3 runs 18 residues. Germline V lookup: CDR1 SEHNR, CDR2 FQNEAQ (reference sequence). V dropped 3 bases and J dropped 0 bases, with 18 bases sitting between them. The CDR3 loop reads CASSFGALGGHSYNEQFF. CDR3 sequence (DNA): TGTGCCAGCAGCTTTGGGGCTTTGGGGGGGCACTCCTACAATGAGCAGTTCTTC.

This clonotype was detected ten times or more. The chain is built from TRBV7-9 and TRBJ1-5; D remains unclear. CDR3 length: 14 residues. Germline CDR1 and CDR2: SEHNR and FQNEAQ (reference sequence). The V gene lost 5 bases and the J gene lost 5 bases, with 13 bases spanning the gap. CDR3 DNA sequence: TGTGCCAGCAGCGCCTGGAACAGCGATCAGCCCCAGCATTTT. Translating it yields CASSAWNSDQPQHF.

This clonotype was found a few times. J is TRBJ2-2 and V is TRBV6-2 or TRBV6-3; D is perhaps TRBD1 or TRBD2 (5 bases each). Trimming took 4 bases from V and 4 from J, leaving 13 bases between them. Germline V gene data show CDR1 as MNHEY and CDR2 as SVGEGT. This CDR3 is 15 amino acids long. CDR3 region: CASSWGRTVTGELFF. CDR3 DNA sequence: TGTGCCAGCAGTTGGGGCAGGACTGTCACCGGGGAGCTGTTTTTT.

This clonotype was detected many times. CDR3 coding DNA: TGTGCCAGCAGTTCCGGGACACAGAGCTCCTACGAGCAGTACTTC. Its translation is CASSSGTQSSYEQYF. This sequence joins TRBV6-5 and TRBJ2-7, with D tentatively TRBD1 (6 bases). V shed 4 bases and J shed 0 bases, with 13 bases lying between them. This CDR3 is built from 15 residues. Germline CDR1 MNHEY, CDR2 SVGAGI.

This clonotype was seen repeatedly, ten times or more. The chain is built from TRBV4-3 and TRBJ2-1; D possibly corresponds to TRBD2 (6 bases). CDR1 is LGHNA, CDR2 YSLEER, per germline. There are 14 residues in the CDR3. V lost 0 bases, J lost 7 bases, and 10 bases lay in between. The DNA for the CDR3 is TGCGCCAGCAGCCAAGATCATGGGGGGAATGAGCAGTTCTTC. Its translation: CASSQDHGGNEQFF.

The V and J genes are TRBV20-1 and TRBJ1-6; 9 bases fit TRBD1. This CDR3 is 14 amino acids long. V lost 0 bases, J lost 9 bases, and 3 bases stayed unmatched. CDR1 and CDR2 from the germline V gene are DFQATT and SNEGSKA (reference sequence). The CDR3 loop reads CSAREGTGPSPLHF. For the CDR3, the DNA is TGCAGTGCTAGAGAAGGGACAGGGCCTTCACCCCTCCACTTT.

This chain uses TRBV2 with TRBJ1-1; maybe TRBD1 (5 bases). Trimming pared 4 bases from V and 0 bases from J, leaving 21 bases between. The CDR3 is 18 amino acids. CDR1 SNHLY and CDR2 FYNNEI come from the germline V gene. As DNA, the CDR3 is TGTGCCAGCAGTGGATTGCCTGGGGGAGGGGTCATGAACACTGAAGCTTTCTTT. This gives the protein CASSGLPGGGVMNTEAFF. The full variable domain, its missing parts supplied by reference TRBV2 and TRBJ1-1, is EPEVTQTPSHQVTQMGQEVILRCVPISNHLYFYWYRQILGQKVEFLVSFYNNEISEKSEIFDDQFSVERPDGSNFTLKIRSTKLEDSAMYFCASSGLPGGGVMNTEAFFGQGTRLTVV.

V is TRBV7-9 and J is TRBJ2-2, with TRBD2 as a possible D gene (5 bases). There are 15 residues in the CDR3. V shed 4 bases and J shed 6 bases, with 15 bases lying between them. Germline lookup yields CDR1 SEHNR and CDR2 FQNEAQ (reference sequence). The CDR3 here is CASSSRREAAGELFF. The CDR3 nucleotides are TGTGCCAGCAGCTCCCGTAGGGAAGCGGCCGGGGAGCTGTTTTTT.